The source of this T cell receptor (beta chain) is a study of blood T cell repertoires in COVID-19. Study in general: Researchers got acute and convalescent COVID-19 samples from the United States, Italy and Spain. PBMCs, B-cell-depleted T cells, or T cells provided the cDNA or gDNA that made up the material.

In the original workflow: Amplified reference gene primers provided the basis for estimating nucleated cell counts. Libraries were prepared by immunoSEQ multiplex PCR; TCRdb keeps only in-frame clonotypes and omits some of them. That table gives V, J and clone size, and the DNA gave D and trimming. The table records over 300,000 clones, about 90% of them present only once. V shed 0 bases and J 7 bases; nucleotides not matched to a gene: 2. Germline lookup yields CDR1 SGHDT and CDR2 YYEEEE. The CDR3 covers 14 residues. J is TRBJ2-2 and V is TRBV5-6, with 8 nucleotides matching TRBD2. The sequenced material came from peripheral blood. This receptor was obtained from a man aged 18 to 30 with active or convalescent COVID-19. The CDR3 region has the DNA TGTGCCAGCAGCTTGGGTACTAGCGGCGGGGAGCTGTTTTTT. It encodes CASSLGTSGGELFF.